These 32 T cell receptor beta chains originate from one sample sequenced in a study of human T cells and chemical hapten exposure. Time point: pre-sensitization, week 0. Treatment specified: therapeutic diphenylcyclopropenone sensitization with weekly scalp DPC. One entry per CDR3 protein results from TCRdb running MiXCR on the RACE reads. The table lists 190,000 or so distinct CDR3 sequences, 30% of them singletons. The sample in question was whole blood, obtained in connection with sensitization to the hapten diphenylcyclopropenone (DPC). The receptor source for this set is a woman aged 25 to 39 with alopecia areata. Some clones in this sample may be carry-over from other donors' samples.

The chain has TRBV3-1 and TRBJ2-1; 7 bases line up with TRBD2. V trimming: 4 bases; J trimming: 0 bases; junction bases outside the gene matches: 9. Germline CDR1 is LGHDT and CDR2 is YNNKEL (reference sequence). The CDR3 is 17 amino acids. The CDR3 nucleotides read TGTGCCAGCAGCCCTAAGTTGCGGGGGATCTCCTACAATGAGCAGTTCTTC. Translating it yields CASSPKLRGISYNEQFF.

This clonotype appeared a few times. The chain employs TRBV30 and TRBJ2-5, with 9 bases matching TRBD2. Germline V gene sequence: CDR1 GTSNPN, CDR2 SVGIG (reference sequence). The CDR3 has 13 residues. V lost 4 bases to trimming and J lost 7 bases; unmatched junction nucleotides: 7. The CDR3 sequence: CAWKREREVTQYF. DNA of the CDR3: TGTGCCTGGAAGAGGGAGCGGGAGGTGACCCAGTACTTC. Using reference TRBV30 and TRBJ2-5 for the parts outside the CDR3, the full variable domain is SQTIHQWPATLVQPVGSPLSLECTVEGTSNPNLYWYRQAAGRGLQLLFYSVGIGQISSEVPQNLSASRPQDRQFILSSKKLLLSDSGFYLCAWKREREVTQYFGPGTRLLVL.

The CDR3 DNA sequence: TGCAGCGTTGCGAGACAGGGCGGTGAAAAACTGTTTTTT. Translated: CSVARQGGEKLFF. The chain links TRBV29-1 to TRBJ1-4; 7 bases are a match to TRBD1. The germline V gene encodes CDR1 SQVTM and CDR2 ANQGSEA. V lost 4 bases to trimming and J lost 7 bases; unmatched junction nucleotides: 6. CDR3 length: 13 residues.

The chain couples TRBV12-3 or TRBV12-4 to TRBJ1-6; possible D gene TRBD1, 6 bases. The V and J ends lost 0 bases and 8 bases respectively, with 17 bases between them. The CDR3 covers 17 residues. This CDR3 reads CASSLAGAGAAYSPLHF. CDR3 nucleotide sequence: TGTGCCAGCAGTTTAGCGGGCGCAGGGGCGGCTTATTCACCCCTCCACTTT.

This clonotype has just a few counts. The chain links TRBV6-2 or TRBV6-3 to TRBJ2-7, with D unresolved. The CDR3 length is 12 residues. Trimming removed 5 bases at V and 3 bases at J, with 8 bases between. Germline loops: CDR1 MNHEY, CDR2 SVGEGT. CDR3 region: CASSHRSYEQYF. The CDR3 DNA follows: TGTGCCAGCAGTCATCGTAGCTACGAGCAGTACTTC.

This clonotype occurred a few times. CDR3 in DNA: TGCGCCAGCAGCCAATCCTCGACCTTACCTGAAGCTTTCTTT. As protein: CASSQSSTLPEAFF. The chain joins TRBV4-3 to TRBJ1-1; no firm D call. From germline, CDR1 is LGHNA and CDR2 YSLEER. This CDR3 contains 14 residues. V lost 2 bases and J 6 bases, leaving 13 bases between the germline ends.

The chain joins TRBV6-1 to TRBJ2-1, with D perhaps TRBD1 (5 bases). The CDR3 is 12 residues long. Trimming removed 5 bases from V and 6 bases from J, with 8 bases in between. The germline CDR1 and CDR2 sequences are MNHNS and SASEGT. The CDR3 spells CASSRGSNEQFF. DNA of the CDR3: TGTGCCAGCAGTAGGGGATCCAATGAGCAGTTCTTC.

This clonotype has a handful of counts. The chain is built from TRBV25-1 and TRBJ1-6; no definite D call. Per the germline V gene, CDR1 is MGHDK and CDR2 is SYGVNS. V shed 3 bases and J shed 5 bases, with 11 bases lying between them. The CDR3 loop spans 15 amino acids. The CDR3 loop is CASSDSGSDNSPLHF. CDR3 sequence (DNA): TGTGCCAGCAGTGACTCGGGTAGCGATAATTCACCCCTCCACTTT.

The V gene is TRBV12-3 or TRBV12-4, the J gene TRBJ1-5, with 9 bases matching TRBD1. V shed 5 bases and J 4 bases; nucleotides not matched to a gene: 9. The CDR3 is 16 amino acids. CDR3 DNA: TGTGCCAGCAGTACCGGGACAGGGCTAGGGAATCAGCCCCAGCATTTT. Amino acids: CASSTGTGLGNQPQHF.

V and J are TRBV28 and TRBJ1-1, with TRBD1 identical over 9 bases. This CDR3 contains 15 residues. In germline, CDR1 is MDHEN, CDR2 SYDVKM. V trimming: 8 bases; J trimming: 1 base; junction bases outside the gene matches: 8. The CDR3 sequence is CASSGTGTPNTEAFF. DNA of the CDR3: TGTGCCAGCTCGGGGACAGGGACCCCGAACACTGAAGCTTTCTTT.

This clonotype was seen more than once but under ten times. This chain uses TRBV4-1 with TRBJ1-1, with D perhaps matching TRBD1 (6 bases). This CDR3 contains 18 residues. Germline V gives CDR1 MGHRA, CDR2 YSYEKL. The V end lost 1 base, the J end lost 1 base, and 19 bases lay between the germline ends. CDR3 sequence reads: CASSQARGADAPNTEAFF. Written as DNA, the CDR3 is TGCGCCAGCAGCCAAGCTAGGGGGGCAGATGCACCGAACACTGAAGCTTTCTTT.

V and J are TRBV27 and TRBJ2-4; 7 bases are shared with TRBD1. The CDR3 runs 19 residues. Germline V gives CDR1 MNHEY, CDR2 SMNVEV (reference sequence). The V gene end was trimmed by 5 bases and the J gene end by 0 bases; junction bases not matched to a gene: 16. CDR3 nucleotide sequence: TGTGCCAGCAGTCCGAAGACAGGGAACGGGCGAGAAGCCAAAAACATTCAGTACTTC. This sequence encodes CASSPKTGNGREAKNIQYF.

The rearrangement joins TRBV3-1 to TRBJ1-1; D remains ambiguous. The CDR3 consists of 14 residues. The germline gives CDR1 LGHDT, CDR2 YNNKEL (reference sequence). V lost 2 bases, J lost 1 base, and 8 bases lay in between. The CDR3 DNA follows: TGTGCCAGCAGCCAAAGCAACAGGAACACTGAAGCTTTCTTT. Protein: CASSQSNRNTEAFF.

This clonotype was seen repeatedly, ten times or more. The chain uses TRBV28 and TRBJ2-5; D is uncertain. The CDR3 runs 12 residues. The germline CDR1 and CDR2 sequences are MDHEN and SYDVKM. Between the trimmed V and J ends, which lost 2 bases and 3 bases, there was a span of 4 bases. The CDR3 nucleotides are TGTGCCAGCAGTTTAAGGGAAGAGACCCAGTACTTC. It encodes CASSLREETQYF.

The table lists this clonotype with a few counts. The chain joins TRBV6-6 to TRBJ2-6; 9 bases agree with TRBD1. The length of the CDR3 is 19 residues. Germline-derived CDR1 and CDR2 are MNHNY and SVGAGI (reference sequence). Unmatched junction bases numbered 6, after V lost 0 bases and J lost 0 bases. The CDR3 DNA sequence: TGTGCCAGCAGTTACTCAGGACAGGGGTCTTTCTCTGGGGCCAACGTCCTGACTTTC. It yields the protein CASSYSGQGSFSGANVLTF.

This chain connects TRBV7-2 to TRBJ2-2; a weak D match, TRBD2 (5 bases). The CDR3 spans 15 residues. Germline V gives CDR1 SGHTA, CDR2 FQGNSA. V was clipped by 1 base and J by 2 bases, with 8 bases between them. In DNA form, the CDR3 reads TGTGCCAGCAGCTTAGACGGGGTAAACACCGGGGAGCTGTTTTTT. Residues: CASSLDGVNTGELFF.

The chain links TRBV2 to TRBJ2-3; perhaps TRBD2 as D (6 bases). Trimming took off 2 bases at V and 4 bases at J, with 13 bases between the two ends. Germline V gene data show CDR1 as SNHLY and CDR2 as FYNNEI. This CDR3 is 15 amino acids long. CDR3 in DNA: TGTGCCAGCAGTGAAAGAGCGGGTGCCTCAGATACGCAGTATTTT. As protein: CASSERAGASDTQYF.

This clonotype came up a few times. The CDR3 DNA is TGCAGTGCTCGACCCGGGACTAGCGGAAACATTCAGTACTTC. Its protein is CSARPGTSGNIQYF. The V and J genes are TRBV20-1 and TRBJ2-4; 11 bases align to TRBD2. Unmatched junction bases numbered 6, after V lost 5 bases and J lost 6 bases. The CDR3 contains 14 residues. Germline CDR1 DFQATT, CDR2 SNEGSKA (reference sequence).

V and J are TRBV29-1 and TRBJ2-5; 8 nucleotides agree with TRBD1. The CDR3 is 13 residues long. In germline, CDR1 is SQVTM, CDR2 ANQGSEA. After removal of 8 bases from V and 5 bases from J, the junction contained 10 bases not matched to a gene. The CDR3 region is CSTTGASLETQYF. The DNA for the CDR3 is TGCAGCACGACAGGGGCCAGTCTGGAGACCCAGTACTTC.

V is TRBV27 and J is TRBJ1-1; D is unclear. V lost 2 bases and J 2 bases, leaving 9 bases between the germline ends. The CDR3 sequence is 14 residues long. Germline loops: CDR1 MNHEY, CDR2 SMNVEV (reference sequence). CDR3 sequence (DNA): TGTGCCAGCAGTTTACGCCCAGGTAACACTGAAGCTTTCTTT. Translating it yields CASSLRPGNTEAFF.

The chain couples TRBV28 to TRBJ1-5; D gene unclear. CDR1 is MDHEN and CDR2 is SYDVKM in the germline V gene. Deletions cut 5 bases from V and 11 bases from J, with 7 bases between. The CDR3 consists of 10 residues. In DNA, the CDR3 is TGTGCCAGCAGTGGGATAACCCAGCATTTT. Translation: CASSGITQHF.

This clonotype came up many times. The chain couples TRBV9 to TRBJ1-1; 8 bases map to TRBD1. The V and J ends lost 4 bases and 4 bases, in that order; junction bases with no gene match: 6. Looked up from germline, CDR1 is SGDLS and CDR2 is YYNGEE. The CDR3 is 14 residues long. The DNA of the CDR3 is TGTGCCAGCAGCAAACAGGGGGGAGGCACTGAAGCTTTCTTT. Its protein is CASSKQGGGTEAFF.

The chain links TRBV7-9 to TRBJ1-2; 10 bases line up with TRBD1. Germline loops: CDR1 SEHNR, CDR2 FQNEAQ (reference sequence). V dropped 5 bases and J dropped 6; count of bases not matched to a gene: 3. The CDR3 runs to 13 residues. CDR3 sequence: CASSGDRGNGYTF. CDR3 coding DNA: TGTGCCAGCAGCGGGGACAGGGGAAATGGCTACACCTTC.

This clonotype was counted only a few times. The chain links TRBV12-3 or TRBV12-4 to TRBJ1-5; 8 bases are a match to TRBD1. The CDR3 length is 16 residues. V shed 5 bases, J shed 3 bases, and the junction held 9 bases outside the gene matches. Here the CDR3 reads CASSPRGQGFNQPQHF. CDR3 DNA: TGTGCCAGCAGTCCTCGAGGACAGGGATTCAATCAGCCCCAGCATTTT.

V usage is TRBV12-3 or TRBV12-4 and J usage is TRBJ1-1, with 9 bases lining up with TRBD1. With 5 bases clipped from V and 8 bases from J, the junction kept 3 bases outside the gene matches. The CDR3 loop spans 12 amino acids. CDR3 residues: CASSIGQGEAFF. CDR3 coding DNA: TGTGCCAGCAGTATAGGACAGGGGGAAGCTTTCTTT.

The chain has TRBV10-3 and TRBJ2-7; D gene unclear. Trimming left V 4 bases short and J 2 bases short, with 9 bases between. The CDR3 runs 13 residues. Looked up from germline, CDR1 is ENHRY and CDR2 is SYGVKD. The CDR3 region is CAISGKGPYEQYF. CDR3 DNA: TGTGCCATCAGTGGTAAGGGCCCCTACGAGCAGTACTTC.

This chain joins TRBV11-2 and TRBJ2-3; no definite D call. The CDR3 length is 13 residues. V gave up 2 bases and J gave up 5 bases, with 8 bases separating them. Germline V gene lookup returns CDR1 SGHAT and CDR2 FQNNGV. CDR3 in amino acids: CASSLSGLDTQYF. CDR3 bases: TGTGCCAGCAGCTTAAGTGGATTAGATACGCAGTATTTT. The full variable domain, completed using reference TRBV11-2 and TRBJ2-3, is EAGVAQSPRYKIIEKRQSVAFWCNPISGHATLYWYQQILGQGPKLLIQFQNNGVVDDSQLPKDRFSAERLKGVDSTLKIQPAKLEDSAVYLCASSLSGLDTQYFGPGTRLTVL.

This chain joins TRBV14 and TRBJ1-4; D call uncertain. The germline gives CDR1 SGHDN, CDR2 FVKESK. The CDR3 contains 14 residues. V shed 0 bases and J shed 8 bases, with 10 bases lying between them. As DNA, the CDR3 is TGTGCCAGCAGCCAAGACCGGCGTCTAGAAAAACTGTTTTTT. It encodes CASSQDRRLEKLFF. Combining the CDR3 with reference TRBV14 and TRBJ1-4 gives the whole variable domain EAGVTQFPSHSVIEKGQTVTLRCDPISGHDNLYWYRRVMGKEIKFLLHFVKESKQDESGMPNNRFLAERTGGTYSTLKVQPAELEDSGVYFCASSQDRRLEKLFFGSGTQLSVL.

This clonotype was observed a few times. The chain combines TRBV6-1 with TRBJ1-4; D gene unclear. The CDR3 has 13 amino acids. Germline values: CDR1 MNHNS, CDR2 SASEGT. Trimming took off 7 bases at V and 7 bases at J, with 13 bases between the two ends. CDR3 region: CASTATRGEKLFF. The CDR3 region has the DNA TGTGCCAGCACCGCGACACGGGGTGAAAAACTGTTTTTT.

The rearrangement joins TRBV3-1 to TRBJ1-4, with no clear D. This CDR3 comprises 15 residues. With 4 bases removed from V and 7 bases from J, the gap between germline ends came to 16 bases. From germline, CDR1 is LGHDT and CDR2 YNNKEL (reference sequence). CDR3 nucleotide sequence: TGTGCCAGCAGCCCGCCGGAGGGTAAGAGTGAAAAACTGTTTTTT. Translating it yields CASSPPEGKSEKLFF.

V is TRBV29-1 and J is TRBJ2-3, with D uncertain. The germline gives CDR1 SQVTM, CDR2 ANQGSEA. The CDR3 extends over 16 amino acids. The V end was cut by 3 bases, the J end by 3 bases, with 19 bases between. In nucleotides, the CDR3 is TGCAGCGTTGAGGGTTCGGTGGGTAGCCGAACAGATACGCAGTATTTT. Its translation: CSVEGSVGSRTDTQYF.

This clonotype was detected only a few times. The rearrangement links TRBV4-2 to TRBJ2-3, with D hard to call. CDR3 length equals 13 residues. V lost 2 bases and J lost 4, with 7 bases in between. CDR1 and CDR2 (germline): LGHNA, YNFKEQ. CDR3 DNA: TGTGCCAGCAGCCAAAAGACCTCAGATACGCAGTATTTT. Translation gives CASSQKTSDTQYF.